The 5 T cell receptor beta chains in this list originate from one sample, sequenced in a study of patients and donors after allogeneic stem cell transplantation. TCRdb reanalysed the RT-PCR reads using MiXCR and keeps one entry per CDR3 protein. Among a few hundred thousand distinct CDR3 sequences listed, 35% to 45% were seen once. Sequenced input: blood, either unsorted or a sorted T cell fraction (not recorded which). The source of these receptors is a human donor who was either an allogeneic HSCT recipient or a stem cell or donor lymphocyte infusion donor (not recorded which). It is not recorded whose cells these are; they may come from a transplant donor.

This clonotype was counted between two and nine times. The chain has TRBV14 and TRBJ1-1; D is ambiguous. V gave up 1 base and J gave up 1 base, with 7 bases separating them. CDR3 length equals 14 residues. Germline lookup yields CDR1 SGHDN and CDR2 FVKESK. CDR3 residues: CASSQAPTNTEAFF. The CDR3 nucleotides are TGTGCCAGCAGCCAAGCCCCTACGAACACTGAAGCTTTCTTT.

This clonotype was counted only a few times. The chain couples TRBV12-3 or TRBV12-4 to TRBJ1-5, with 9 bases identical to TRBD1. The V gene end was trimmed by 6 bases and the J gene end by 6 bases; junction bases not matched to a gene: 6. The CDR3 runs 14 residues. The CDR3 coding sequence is TGTGCCAGCAGCGGGGACAGGGCTTTTCAGCCCCAGCATTTT. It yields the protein CASSGDRAFQPQHF.

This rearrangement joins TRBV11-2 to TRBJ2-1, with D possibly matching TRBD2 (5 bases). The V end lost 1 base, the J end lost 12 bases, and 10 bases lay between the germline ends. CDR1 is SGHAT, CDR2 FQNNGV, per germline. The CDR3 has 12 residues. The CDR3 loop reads CASSLVVEGQFF. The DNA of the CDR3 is TGTGCCAGCAGCTTAGTGGTTGAGGGGCAGTTCTTC.

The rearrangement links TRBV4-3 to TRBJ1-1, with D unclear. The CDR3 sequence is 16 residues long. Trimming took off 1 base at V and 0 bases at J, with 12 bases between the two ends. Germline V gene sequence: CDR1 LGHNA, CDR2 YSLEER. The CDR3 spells CASSQGPWTVNTEAFF. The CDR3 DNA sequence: TGCGCCAGCAGCCAAGGTCCGTGGACGGTGAACACTGAAGCTTTCTTT.

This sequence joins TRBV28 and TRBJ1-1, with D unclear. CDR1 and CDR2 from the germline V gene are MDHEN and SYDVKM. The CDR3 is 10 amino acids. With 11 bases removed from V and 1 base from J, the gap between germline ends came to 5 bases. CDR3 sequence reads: CAVSNTEAFF. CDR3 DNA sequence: TGTGCCGTCTCGAACACTGAAGCTTTCTTT.